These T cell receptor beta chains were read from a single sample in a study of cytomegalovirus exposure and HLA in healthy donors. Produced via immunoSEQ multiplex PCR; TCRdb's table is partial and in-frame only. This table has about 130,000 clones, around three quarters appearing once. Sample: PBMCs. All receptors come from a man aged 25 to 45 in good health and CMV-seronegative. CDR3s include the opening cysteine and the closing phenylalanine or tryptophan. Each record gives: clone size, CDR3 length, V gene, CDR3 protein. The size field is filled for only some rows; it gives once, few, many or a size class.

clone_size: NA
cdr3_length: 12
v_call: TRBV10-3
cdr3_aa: CATGTVSYEQYF

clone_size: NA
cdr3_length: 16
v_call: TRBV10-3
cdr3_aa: CAISDFAGSSGWEQYF

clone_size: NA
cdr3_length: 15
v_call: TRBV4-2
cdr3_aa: CASSQGGEGGETQYF

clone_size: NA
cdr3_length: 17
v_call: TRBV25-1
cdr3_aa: CASRGDRVWGMGTEAFF

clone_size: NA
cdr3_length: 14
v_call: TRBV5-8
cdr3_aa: CASPYGRGFYEQYF

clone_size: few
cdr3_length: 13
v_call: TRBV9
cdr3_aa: CASSAPRGDTQYF

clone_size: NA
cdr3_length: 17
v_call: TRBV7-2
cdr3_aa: CASSLGLLTSAQETQYF

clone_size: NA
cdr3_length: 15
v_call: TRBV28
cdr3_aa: CASRKGTGSYNEQFF

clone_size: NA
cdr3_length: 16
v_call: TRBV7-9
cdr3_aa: CASSLLGGPNSYEQYF

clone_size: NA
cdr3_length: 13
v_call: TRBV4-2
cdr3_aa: CASSPGQSYEQYF

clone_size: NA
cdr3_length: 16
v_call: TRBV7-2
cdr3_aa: CASSLAWTGPPYEQYF

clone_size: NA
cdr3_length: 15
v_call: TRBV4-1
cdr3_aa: CASSIYPERLYEQYF

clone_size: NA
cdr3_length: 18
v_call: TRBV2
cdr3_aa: CASSEEEVSGGRTDTQYF

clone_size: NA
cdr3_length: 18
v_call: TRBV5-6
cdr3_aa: CASSLRGSNRESYNEQFF

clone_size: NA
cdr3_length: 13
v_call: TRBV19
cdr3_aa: CASSRTANQPQHF

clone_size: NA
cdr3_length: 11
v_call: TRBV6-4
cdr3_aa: CASRGAWPQHF

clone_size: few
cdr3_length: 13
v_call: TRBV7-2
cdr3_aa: CASRTGLNTEAFF

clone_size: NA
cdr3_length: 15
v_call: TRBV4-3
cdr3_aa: CASSQVAGLGNEQFF

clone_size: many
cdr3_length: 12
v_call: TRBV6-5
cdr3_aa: CASMAGGYGYTF

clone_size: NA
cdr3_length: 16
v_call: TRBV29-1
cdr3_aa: CSAWTDSGVAFYGYTF

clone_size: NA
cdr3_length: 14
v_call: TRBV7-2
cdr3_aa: CASSLVSQRGEQYF

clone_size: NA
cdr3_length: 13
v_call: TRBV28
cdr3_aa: CASHRGTNEKLFF

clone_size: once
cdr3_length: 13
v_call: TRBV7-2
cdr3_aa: CASSFVEAPEQYF

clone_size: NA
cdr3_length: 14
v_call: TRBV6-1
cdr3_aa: CASSRQYSNQPQHF

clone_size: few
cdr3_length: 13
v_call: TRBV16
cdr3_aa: CASSQEGGTEAFF

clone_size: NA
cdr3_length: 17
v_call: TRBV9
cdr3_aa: CASSVAWGPSSYNEQFF

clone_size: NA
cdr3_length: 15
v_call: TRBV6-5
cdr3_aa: CASSYDMGGNYGYTF

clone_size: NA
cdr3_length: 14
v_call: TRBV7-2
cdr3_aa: CASSLAQENYGYTF

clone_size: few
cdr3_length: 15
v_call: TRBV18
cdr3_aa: CASSPQGVSNQPQHF

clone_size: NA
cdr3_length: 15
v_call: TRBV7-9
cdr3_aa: CASSLATGGWDTIYF

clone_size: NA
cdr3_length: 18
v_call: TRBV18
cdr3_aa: CASSPLGTGTASEYGYTF

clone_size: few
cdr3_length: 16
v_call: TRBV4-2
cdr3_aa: CASSQGDSPSTDTQYF

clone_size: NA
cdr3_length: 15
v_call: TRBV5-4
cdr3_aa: CASREREGSPDTQYF

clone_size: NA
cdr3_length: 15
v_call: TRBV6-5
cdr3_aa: CASSYSILASDTQYF

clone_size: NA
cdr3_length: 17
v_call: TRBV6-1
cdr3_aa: CASSEAASGGEYNEQFF

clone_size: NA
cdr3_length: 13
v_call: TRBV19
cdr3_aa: CASSIMRGAEAFF

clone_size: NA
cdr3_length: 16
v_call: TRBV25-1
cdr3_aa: CASSEYRTGATTEAFF

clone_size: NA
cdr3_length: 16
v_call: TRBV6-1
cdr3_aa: CASSDQGAIANEKLFF

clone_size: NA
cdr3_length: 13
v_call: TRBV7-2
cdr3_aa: CASSRTGTTEAFF

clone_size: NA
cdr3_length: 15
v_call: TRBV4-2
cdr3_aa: CASSQDSGVDQPQHF

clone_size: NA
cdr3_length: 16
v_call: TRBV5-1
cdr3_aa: CASSLAGTSNTGELFF

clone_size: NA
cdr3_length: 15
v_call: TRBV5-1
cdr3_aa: CASSQTGDRWYGYTF